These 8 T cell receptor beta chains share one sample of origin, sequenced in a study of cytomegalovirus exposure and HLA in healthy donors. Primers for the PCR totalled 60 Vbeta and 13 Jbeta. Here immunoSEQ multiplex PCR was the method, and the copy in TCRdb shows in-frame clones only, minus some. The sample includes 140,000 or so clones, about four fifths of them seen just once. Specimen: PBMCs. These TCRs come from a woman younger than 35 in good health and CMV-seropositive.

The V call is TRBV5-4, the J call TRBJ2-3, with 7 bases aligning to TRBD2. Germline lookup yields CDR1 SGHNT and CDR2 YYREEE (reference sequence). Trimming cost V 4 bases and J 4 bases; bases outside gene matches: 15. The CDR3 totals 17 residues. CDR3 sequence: CASSAGPRDYRSDTQYF. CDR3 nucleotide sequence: TGTGCCAGCAGCGCTGGGCCCCGGGACTACCGCTCAGATACGCAGTATTTT.

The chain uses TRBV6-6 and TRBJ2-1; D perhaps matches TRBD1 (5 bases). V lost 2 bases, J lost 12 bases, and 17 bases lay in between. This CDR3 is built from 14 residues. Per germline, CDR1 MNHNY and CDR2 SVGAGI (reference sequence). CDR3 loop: CASSYTVLGEGQFF. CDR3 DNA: TGTGCCAGCAGTTACACGGTCTTAGGGGAAGGGCAGTTCTTC.

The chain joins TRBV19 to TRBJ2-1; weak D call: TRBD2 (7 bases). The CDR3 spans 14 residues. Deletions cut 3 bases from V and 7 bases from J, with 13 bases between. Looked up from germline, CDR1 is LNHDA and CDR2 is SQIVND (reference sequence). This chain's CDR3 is CASSIGGAVNEQFF. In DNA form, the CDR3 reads TGTGCCAGTAGTATTGGGGGGGCCGTGAATGAGCAGTTCTTC.

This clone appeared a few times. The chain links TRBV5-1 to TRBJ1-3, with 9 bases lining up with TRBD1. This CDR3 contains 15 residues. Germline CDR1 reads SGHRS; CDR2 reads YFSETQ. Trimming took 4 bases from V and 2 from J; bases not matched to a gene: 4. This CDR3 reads CASSVTGGPGNTIYF. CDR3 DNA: TGCGCCAGCAGCGTAACAGGGGGCCCTGGAAACACCATATATTTT.

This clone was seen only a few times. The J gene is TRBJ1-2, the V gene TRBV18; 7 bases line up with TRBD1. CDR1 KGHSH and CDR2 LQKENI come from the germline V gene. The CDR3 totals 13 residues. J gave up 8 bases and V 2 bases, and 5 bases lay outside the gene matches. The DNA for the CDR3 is TGTGCCAGCTCACCAGAACAGGGGCGCGGCTACACCTTC. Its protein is CASSPEQGRGYTF.

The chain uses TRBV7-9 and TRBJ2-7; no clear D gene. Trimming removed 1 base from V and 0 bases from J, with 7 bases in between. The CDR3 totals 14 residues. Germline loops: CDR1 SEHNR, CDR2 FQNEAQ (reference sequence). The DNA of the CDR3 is TGTGCCAGCAGCTTAGGGTCGAGCTCCTACGAGCAGTACTTC. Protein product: CASSLGSSSYEQYF.

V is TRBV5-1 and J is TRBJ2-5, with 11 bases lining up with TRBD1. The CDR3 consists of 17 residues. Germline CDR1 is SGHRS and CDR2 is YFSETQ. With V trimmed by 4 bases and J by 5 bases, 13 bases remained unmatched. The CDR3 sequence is CASSTGTGGAHGETQYF. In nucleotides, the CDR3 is TGCGCCAGCAGCACGGGGACAGGGGGAGCCCACGGGGAGACCCAGTACTTC.

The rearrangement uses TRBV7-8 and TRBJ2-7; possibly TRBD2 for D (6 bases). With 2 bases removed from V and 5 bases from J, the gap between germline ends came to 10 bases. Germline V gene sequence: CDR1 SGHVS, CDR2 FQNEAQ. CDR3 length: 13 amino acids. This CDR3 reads CASSLWGVDEQYF. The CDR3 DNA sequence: TGTGCCAGCAGCTTATGGGGGGTCGACGAGCAGTACTTC.